This note documents a single T cell receptor beta chain sequence. Its antigen is not identified. CDR3 size: 15 residues. Germline CDR1 is MGHRA and CDR2 is YSYEKL. V was trimmed by 4 bases and J by 0 bases, leaving 11 bases between them. This sample stems from a study of CD8+ T cells in alopecia areata. Overall study: Treatment comprised oral tofacitinib, 5 to 10 mg twice daily, in treated patients. Study-wide findings and caveats: The study found tofacitinib significantly decreased scalp clonality and expanded CD8+ clones among the top 100. Given one nonresponder, whether baseline CD8+ expansion relates to response remains uncertain. TCR sharing across patients was less clear than in mice, possibly HLA-related.

Extracted from the samples, RNA was reverse transcribed into cDNA to serve as the sequencing template. Profiling relied on immunoSEQ multiplex PCR, and the TCRdb table lists in-frame clones only, not all of them. The table has 130,000 or so clones, more than 85% seen once. Stated treatment: oral pan-JAK inhibitor, 5-10 mg twice daily. The receptor was derived from a human donor with alopecia areata. Material: CD8+ T cells sorted from blood, obtained at week 4, from a patient treated with tofacitinib. This chain uses TRBV4-1 with TRBJ2-3; the D gene is possibly TRBD2 (5 bases). CDR3 protein: CASSPEGKSTDTQYF. The CDR3 DNA reads TGCGCCAGCAGCCCCGAGGGAAAAAGCACAGATACGCAGTATTTT.